The 17 T cell receptor beta chains below come from one sample, sequenced in a study of T cells in Graves' hyperthyroidism and ophthalmopathy. Amplified TCR beta CDR3 regions derived from RNA transcripts. HTBI primers were employed in a first-round RT-PCR of the TCR CDR3. One entry per CDR3 protein results from TCRdb running MiXCR on the multiplex PCR reads. The sample records fewer than 450,000 distinct CDR3 sequences, roughly 13% being singletons. The sequencing input was blood. All receptors come from a man aged 50 to 60 with Graves' ophthalmopathy.

In its sample, this clonotype was seen many times. The CDR3 DNA is TGTGCCAGCAGTGAACAATCACAGGGCTTGTATGGCTACACCTTC. Translating it yields CASSEQSQGLYGYTF. The chain combines TRBV6-1 with TRBJ1-2; tentative D call: TRBD1 (6 bases). Per the germline V gene, CDR1 is MNHNS and CDR2 is SASEGT. This CDR3 region has 15 residues. Deletions cut 2 bases from V and 5 bases from J, with 15 bases between.

This clonotype came up many times. This chain joins TRBV2 and TRBJ1-5; D unresolved. Germline-derived CDR1 and CDR2 are SNHLY and FYNNEI. Trimming removed 3 bases from V and 8 bases from J, with 11 bases in between. The CDR3 has 13 amino acids. Here the CDR3 reads CASSDWNREPQHF. As DNA, the CDR3 is TGTGCCAGCAGTGACTGGAATAGGGAGCCCCAGCATTTT. Filled out from reference TRBV2 and TRBJ1-5, the complete variable domain reads EPEVTQTPSHQVTQMGQEVILRCVPISNHLYFYWYRQILGQKVEFLVSFYNNEISEKSEIFDDQFSVERPDGSNFTLKIRSTKLEDSAMYFCASSDWNREPQHFGDGTRLSIL.

In this sample, this clonotype turned up many times. The chain employs TRBV14 and TRBJ2-7; D gene uncertain. The CDR3 has 16 amino acids. Trimming removed 0 bases at V and 0 bases at J, with 12 bases between. CDR1 is SGHDN and CDR2 is FVKESK in the germline V gene. The chain's CDR3 is CASSQEGGFRSYEQYF. CDR3 nucleotide sequence: TGTGCCAGCAGCCAAGAAGGCGGTTTTCGCTCCTACGAGCAGTACTTC.

To note about this clonotype: Given the absence of the conserved phenylalanine or tryptophan at the CDR3 end, a read error is likely. V and J are TRBV3-1 and TRBJ2-3; 11 bases map to TRBD2. Per germline, CDR1 LGHDT and CDR2 YNNKEL (reference sequence). This CDR3 spans 16 amino acids. V lost 6 bases, J lost 3 bases, and 8 bases stayed unmatched. This chain's CDR3 is CASSTLAGGVTDTQYS. CDR3 nucleotide sequence: TGTGCCAGCAGTACGCTAGCGGGAGGAGTAACAGATACGCAGTATTCT.

The J gene is TRBJ2-1, the V gene TRBV25-1; possibly TRBD1 for D (6 bases). The V gene's germline CDR1 is MGHDK and CDR2 SYGVNS. This CDR3 is 15 amino acids long. The V gene lost 3 bases and the J gene lost 6 bases, with 15 bases spanning the gap. The CDR3 sequence is CASSEGGAQGNEQFF. CDR3 in DNA: TGTGCCAGCAGTGAGGGTGGGGCACAGGGCAATGAGCAGTTCTTC.

This clonotype occurred many times. This chain uses TRBV29-1 with TRBJ2-7; D is ambiguous. The V and J ends lost 3 bases and 6 bases respectively, with 15 bases between them. Germline V gene sequence: CDR1 SQVTM, CDR2 ANQGSEA. The CDR3 runs 13 residues. The CDR3 DNA reads as TGCAGCGTTGACAGTAGGCCCTCGGGCGAGCAGTACTTC. This encodes CSVDSRPSGEQYF.

There are many counts of this clonotype. This chain uses TRBV3-1 with TRBJ1-1; D is possibly TRBD1 (5 bases). The CDR3 loop spans 13 amino acids. Germline CDR1 is LGHDT and CDR2 is YNNKEL (reference sequence). V lost 0 bases and J 5 bases, leaving 7 bases between the germline ends. The CDR3 region has the DNA TGTGCCAGCAGCCAAGACGAGGGGACTGAAGCTTTCTTT. Its translation: CASSQDEGTEAFF.

V is TRBV20-1 and J is TRBJ2-3; 8 bases are shared with TRBD2. The germline V gene encodes CDR1 DFQATT and CDR2 SNEGSKA (reference sequence). There are 15 residues in the CDR3. The V gene end was trimmed by 6 bases and the J gene end by 4 bases; junction bases not matched to a gene: 12. The CDR3 protein is CSATTGTSLADTQYF. The CDR3 DNA reads TGCAGTGCAACAACCGGGACTAGTCTGGCAGATACGCAGTATTTT.

This clonotype has at least ten counts. The rearrangement uses TRBV6-1 and TRBJ1-2, with D maybe TRBD1 (5 bases). Germline CDR1 reads MNHNS; CDR2 reads SASEGT. Trimming cost V 7 bases and J 6 bases, with 21 bases left between them. CDR3 length equals 15 residues. In DNA form, the CDR3 reads TGTGCCAGCAATCAAAGGGACCGCCGCCTGGATGGCTACACCTTC. Its translation: CASNQRDRRLDGYTF.

The chain carries TRBV20-1 and TRBJ1-1; 8 nucleotides line up with TRBD1. Germline V gene lookup returns CDR1 DFQATT and CDR2 SNEGSKA (reference sequence). V lost 7 bases and J lost 0; bases outside the gene matches: 7. The CDR3 covers 14 residues. CDR3 amino acids: CSVHRGAMNTEAFF. CDR3 DNA: TGCAGTGTCCACAGGGGGGCTATGAACACTGAAGCTTTCTTT.

This clonotype was picked up many times. The V call is TRBV20-1, the J call TRBJ1-5; D is perhaps TRBD1 (6 bases). The V gene lost 7 bases and the J gene lost 2 bases, with 18 bases spanning the gap. This CDR3 comprises 15 residues. Looked up from germline, CDR1 is DFQATT and CDR2 is SNEGSKA (reference sequence). The CDR3: CSVRLGGTGNQPQHF. CDR3 coding DNA: TGCAGTGTTAGGCTAGGGGGTACAGGCAATCAGCCCCAGCATTTT.

This clonotype was seen many times. The gene calls are TRBV20-1 and TRBJ2-3; 7 bases map to TRBD1. This CDR3 spans 12 amino acids. Germline CDR1 reads DFQATT; CDR2 reads SNEGSKA (reference sequence). Trimming at V came to 6 bases and at J to 1 base, leaving 1 base not matched to a gene. The CDR3 loop reads CSAGGGTDTQYF. The DNA for the CDR3 is TGCAGTGCAGGGGGCGGCACAGATACGCAGTATTTT.

This clonotype has at least ten counts. J is TRBJ2-4 and V is TRBV11-2, with D perhaps TRBD2 (5 bases). The CDR3 is 13 amino acids. CDR1 and CDR2 from the germline V gene are SGHAT and FQNNGV. V lost 5 bases, J lost 5 bases, and 10 bases lay in between. The chain's CDR3 is CASSPGRENIQYF. DNA for the CDR3: TGTGCCAGCAGCCCCGGGCGGGAAAACATTCAGTACTTC.

This clonotype was counted only a few times. This chain connects TRBV20-1 to TRBJ2-2; D gene uncertain. CDR1 is DFQATT, CDR2 SNEGSKA, per germline (reference sequence). The CDR3 runs to 11 residues. The ends were cut back, 1 base at V and 10 bases at J, with 7 bases in the middle. In nucleotides, the CDR3 is TGCAGTGCTAGAGTCCTGGTGGAGCTGTTTTTT. It specifies CSARVLVELFF.

At least ten counts were recorded for this clonotype. The chain has TRBV30 and TRBJ2-5, with D possibly being TRBD2 (5 bases). The V gene lost 0 bases and the J gene lost 2 bases, with 10 bases spanning the gap. This CDR3 has 14 amino acids. The V gene's germline CDR1 is GTSNPN and CDR2 SVGIG (reference sequence). This CDR3 is CAWSVLGQQETQYF. The CDR3 DNA follows: TGTGCCTGGAGTGTACTAGGGCAGCAAGAGACCCAGTACTTC.

This clonotype was picked up many times. The gene calls are TRBV3-1 and TRBJ1-1, with D uncertain. V dropped 3 bases and J dropped 5 bases, with 10 bases sitting between them. From germline, CDR1 is LGHDT and CDR2 YNNKEL (reference sequence). This CDR3 is built from 13 residues. CDR3 in DNA: TGTGCCAGCAGCCACCCCCGGAGGACTGAAGCTTTCTTT. Translated, it gives CASSHPRRTEAFF.

This clonotype was seen many times. J is TRBJ2-4 and V is TRBV20-1, with D hard to call. Per the germline V gene, CDR1 is DFQATT and CDR2 is SNEGSKA (reference sequence). The CDR3 extends over 15 amino acids. Deletions cut 4 bases from V and 2 bases from J, with 15 bases between. The CDR3 sequence: CSATDFVVSKNIQYF. The CDR3 nucleotides are TGCAGTGCTACCGACTTTGTAGTATCCAAAAACATTCAGTACTTC.